The 14 T cell receptor beta chains given below trace back to one sample, sequenced in a study of blood T cell repertoires in COVID-19. The table came from immunoSEQ multiplex PCR; TCRdb's copy has only in-frame clones and leaves some out. The sample includes tens of thousands of clones, 82% of them seen just once. The material sequenced was peripheral blood. Every receptor here comes from a human donor with acute or convalescent COVID-19. The donor label of this sample is uncertain.

V gene TRBV18 combines with J gene TRBJ2-3; the match to TRBD1 covers 8 bases. V dropped 3 bases and J dropped 5; count of bases not matched to a gene: 1. Germline V CDR1 and CDR2: KGHSH, LQKENI. The CDR3 contains 13 residues. The CDR3 sequence is CASSPTGVDTQYF. In DNA, the CDR3 is TGTGCCAGCTCACCGACAGGGGTAGATACGCAGTATTTT.

The rearrangement uses TRBV7-9 and TRBJ2-2, with 9 bases matching TRBD1. Germline CDR1 and CDR2: SEHNR and FQNEAQ (reference sequence). J lost 6 bases, V lost 5 bases, and 7 bases had no gene match. The CDR3 contains 15 residues. In nucleotides, the CDR3 is TGTGCCAGCAGCACCGGACAGGGGAGGGCCGGGGAGCTGTTTTTT. Its translation: CASSTGQGRAGELFF. The full variable domain, with the rest looked up from reference TRBV7-9 and TRBJ2-2, is DTGVSQNPRHKITKRGQNVTFRCDPISEHNRLYWYRQTLGQGPEFLTYFQNEAQLEKSRLLSDRFSAERPKGSFSTLEIQRTEQGDSAMYLCASSTGQGRAGELFFGEGSRLTVL.

This chain links TRBV3-1 (or the pseudogene TRBV3-2) with TRBJ2-5, with D perhaps TRBD1 (6 bases). The CDR3 runs to 15 residues. The V gene's germline CDR1 is LGHDT and CDR2 YNNKEL (reference sequence). V lost 8 bases, J lost 1 base, and 17 bases lay in between. CDR3 in amino acids: CASGGGDPIQETQYF. The CDR3 DNA sequence: TGTGCCAGCGGGGGCGGAGATCCCATCCAAGAGACCCAGTACTTC.

This CDR3 reads CASSLVGAGENGYTF. CDR3 nucleotides: TGTGCCAGCAGCTTAGTAGGGGCAGGGGAGAATGGCTACACCTTC. This chain uses TRBV7-2 with TRBJ1-2, with D possibly being TRBD1 (6 bases). The length of the CDR3 is 15 residues. The V end was cut by 1 base, the J end by 6 bases, with 15 bases between. Germline-derived CDR1 and CDR2 are SGHTA and FQGNSA.

This clone is a singleton in its sample. The genes are TRBV28 and TRBJ2-5; TRBD2 matches 7 bases. CDR3 length: 16 amino acids. V was pared by 2 bases and J by 5 bases, with 11 bases of the junction left unmatched. The germline CDR1 and CDR2 sequences are MDHEN and SYDVKM. The CDR3 bases are TGTGCCAGCAGTTTAGGGGCGGGGGACTGGTGGGAGACCCAGTACTTC. It is translated as CASSLGAGDWWETQYF.

This clone has a handful of counts. The chain uses TRBV3-1 (or the pseudogene TRBV3-2) and TRBJ2-7; 11 positions match TRBD1. This CDR3 comprises 15 residues. V trimming: 1 base; J trimming: 3 bases; junction bases outside the gene matches: 2. From germline, CDR1 is LGHDT and CDR2 YNNKEL (reference sequence). CDR3 nucleotides: TGTGCCAGCAGCCAAGGGGACAGGGGGGACTACGAGCAGTACTTC. Residues: CASSQGDRGDYEQYF.

This sequence joins TRBV5-1 and TRBJ1-6; D unresolved. CDR1 and CDR2 from the germline V gene are SGHRS and YFSETQ. The CDR3 consists of 16 residues. The V end lost 2 bases, the J end lost 8 bases, and 17 bases lay between the germline ends. This chain's CDR3 is CASSFVSGEGYSPLHF. In DNA, the CDR3 is TGCGCCAGCAGCTTTGTCAGCGGAGAGGGTTATTCACCCCTCCACTTT.

This chain connects TRBV7-2 to TRBJ2-1; possibly TRBD1 for D (5 bases). Germline assignment: CDR1 SGHTA and CDR2 FQGNSA. Trimming stripped 6 bases from V and 1 base from J, with 16 bases between. This CDR3 is built from 16 residues. The CDR3 region has the DNA TGTGCCAGCAGGACTCCCGGACATCCATCCTACAATGAGCAGTTCTTC. It translates to CASRTPGHPSYNEQFF.

The V and J genes are TRBV3-1 (or the pseudogene TRBV3-2) and TRBJ1-5; possible D gene TRBD1, 6 bases. Germline CDR1 and CDR2: LGHDT and YNNKEL (reference sequence). This CDR3 is built from 13 residues. V gave up 6 bases and J gave up 4 bases, with 10 bases separating them. The CDR3 reads CASSRDNNQPQHF. DNA of the CDR3: TGTGCCAGCAGTCGGGACAATAATCAGCCCCAGCATTTT.

The chain uses TRBV29-1 and TRBJ1-2, with D unclear. The CDR3 has 12 amino acids. Between the trimmed V and J ends, which lost 0 bases and 5 bases, there was a span of 7 bases. Germline CDR1 is SQVTM and CDR2 is ANQGSEA. Here the CDR3 DNA reads TGCAGCGTTGAAGAAGGAGATTATGGCTACACCTTC. Translating it yields CSVEEGDYGYTF.

The gene calls are TRBV11-3 and TRBJ2-3, with 14 bases aligning to TRBD2. CDR1 is SGHNT, CDR2 YENEEA, per germline. V shed 5 bases and J 2 bases; nucleotides not matched to a gene: 9. The CDR3 consists of 18 residues. The CDR3 loop reads CASSPGLAGGSFTDTQYF. CDR3 coding DNA: TGTGCCAGCAGCCCCGGACTAGCGGGGGGTTCTTTCACAGATACGCAGTATTTT.

The rearrangement joins TRBV9 to TRBJ1-1, with D possibly being TRBD1 (5 bases). Germline loops: CDR1 SGDLS, CDR2 YYNGEE. The CDR3 consists of 13 residues. The V gene lost 4 bases and the J gene lost 2 bases, with 9 bases spanning the gap. The CDR3 here is CASSRQFNTEAFF. The CDR3, as DNA: TGTGCCAGCAGCAGACAGTTTAACACTGAAGCTTTCTTT.

This chain joins TRBV27 and TRBJ2-7; TRBD2 is a possible D gene (5 bases). Trimming removed 7 bases at V and 3 bases at J, with 13 bases between. The CDR3 extends over 13 amino acids. In germline, CDR1 is MNHEY, CDR2 SMNVEV (reference sequence). The CDR3 DNA reads as TGTGCCAGCACCCCGTACGAGGGCTACGAGCAGTACTTC. Translating gives CASTPYEGYEQYF.

This clone was seen just once. This sequence joins TRBV27 and TRBJ2-4; 9 bases align to TRBD1. This CDR3 region has 13 residues. Germline values: CDR1 MNHEY, CDR2 SMNVEV (reference sequence). The trim removed 8 bases at V and 8 bases at J, leaving 7 bases unmatched. This chain's CDR3 is CASRRTGAYIQYF. The CDR3 nucleotides read TGTGCCAGCCGCCGGACAGGGGCATACATTCAGTACTTC.